Below, 2 T cell receptor beta chains from the same sample are listed, as sequenced in a study of cytomegalovirus exposure and HLA in healthy donors. Vbeta (60) and Jbeta (13) primers were used in the PCR. Produced via immunoSEQ multiplex PCR; TCRdb's table is partial and in-frame only. Of some 130,000 clones listed, around 84% are singletons. The specimen sequenced was PBMCs. These receptors all come from a woman aged 25 to 39 in good health and CMV-seropositive.

The chain uses TRBV4-2 and TRBJ1-4; D not certain. The V gene lost 3 bases and the J gene lost 8 bases, with 10 bases spanning the gap. CDR3 length: 13 residues. Germline CDR1 reads LGHNA; CDR2 reads YNFKEQ. The CDR3 region has the DNA TGTGCCAGCAGCCAGACCCTAGAGGAAAAACTGTTTTTT. It translates to CASSQTLEEKLFF.

The chain recombines TRBV15 with TRBJ2-5, with D maybe TRBD2 (6 bases). There are 13 residues in the CDR3. Germline V lookup: CDR1 LNHNV, CDR2 YYDKDF (reference sequence). The germline V and J ends were trimmed by 5 bases and 5 bases, with 12 bases remaining between them. In DNA, the CDR3 is TGTGCCACCAGCGGTCATCGGGGGGAGACCCAGTACTTC. Amino acid sequence: CATSGHRGETQYF.